This T cell receptor beta chain stems from a study of glioma-infiltrating T cells. Findings and limits, study-wide: Gliomas, especially low-grade, showed above-expected tissue-blood divergence; non-neoplastic patients showed below.

TCR alpha and beta CDR3 regions were amplified from RNA using iRepertoire nested multiplex PCR. A single record per CDR3 protein comes from TCRdb applying MiXCR to the multiplex PCR reads. The sample shows roughly 120,000 distinct CDR3 sequences, roughly 23% of them seen only once. This CDR3 has 16 residues. The V gene's germline CDR1 is MNHEY and CDR2 SMNVEV (reference sequence). This clonotype was seen only a few times. Its target is not known. Being one base from a much bigger clone, this may be a read error. The sample taken for sequencing was glioma tissue, nonneoplastic brain tissue, or PBMCs (not recorded which). This receptor was taken from a human donor with low-grade glioma or glioblastoma, undergoing nonglioma brain surgery, or in good health (not recorded which). The J gene is TRBJ1-5, the V gene TRBV27, with TRBD1 matching 8 bases. The CDR3 sequence: CASSRATGGVNKPQHF. CDR3 bases: TGTGCCAGCAGTAGGGCAACAGGGGGTGTCAATAAGCCCCAGCATTTT.